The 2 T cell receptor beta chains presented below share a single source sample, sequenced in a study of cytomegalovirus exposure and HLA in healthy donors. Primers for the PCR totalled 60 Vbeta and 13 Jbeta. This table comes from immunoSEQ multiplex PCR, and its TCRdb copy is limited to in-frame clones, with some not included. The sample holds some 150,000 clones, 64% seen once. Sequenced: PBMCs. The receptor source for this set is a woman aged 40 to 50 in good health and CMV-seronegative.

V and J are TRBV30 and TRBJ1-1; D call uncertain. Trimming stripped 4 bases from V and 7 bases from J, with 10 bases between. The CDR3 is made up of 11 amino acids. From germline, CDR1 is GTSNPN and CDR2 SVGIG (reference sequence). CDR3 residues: CAWNGPNEAFF. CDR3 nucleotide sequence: TGTGCCTGGAATGGCCCGAATGAAGCTTTCTTT.

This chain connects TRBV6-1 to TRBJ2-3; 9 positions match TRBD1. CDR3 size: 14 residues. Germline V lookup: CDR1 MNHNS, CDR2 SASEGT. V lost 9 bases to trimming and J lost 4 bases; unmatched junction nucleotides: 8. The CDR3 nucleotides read TGTGCCAGTTTGCGGGACAGGGCTGCAGATACGCAGTATTTT. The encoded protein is CASLRDRAADTQYF.